Sequencing of this T cell receptor (beta chain) was carried out in a study of cytomegalovirus exposure and HLA in healthy donors. This CDR3 comprises 18 residues. In germline, CDR1 is MDHEN, CDR2 SYDVKM. The V and J ends lost 5 bases and 0 bases, in that order; junction bases with no gene match: 15. 60 Vbeta and 13 Jbeta primers were used in PCR. Original methodology: The count from a later analysis was some 83 million unique TCR beta chains, 9 million to 12 million of them shared. This table comes from immunoSEQ multiplex PCR, and its TCRdb copy is limited to in-frame clones, with some not included. Clonal size and the V and J genes are those of that table, whereas D and trimming came from the DNA. The table lists around 140,000 clones.

This receptor was identified in a man between 18 and 29 years old in good health and CMV-seronegative. The chain recombines TRBV28 with TRBJ1-1; 7 positions match TRBD1. The sample was PBMCs. The DNA of the CDR3 is TGTGCCAGCAGTCAAGCTCTAGCACGGACAGGCTTGAACACTGAAGCTTTCTTT. Encoded protein: CASSQALARTGLNTEAFF.